These T cell receptor beta chains were read from a single sample in a study of cytomegalovirus exposure and HLA in healthy donors. Produced via immunoSEQ multiplex PCR; TCRdb's table is partial and in-frame only. The data contain about 130,000 clones, less than 85% of them singletons. The sample taken for sequencing was PBMCs. The receptors stem from a man between 18 and 35 years old in good health and CMV-seropositive. Each CDR3 is given with its conserved first and last residue. The D gene is left open where the match is weak. Clone size is shown for a subset of rows, as once, few, many or a class of expanded clone.

cdr3_length d_call j_call v_call clone_size cdr3_aa cdr3_nt
15 NA TRBJ2-7 TRBV5-5 NA CASSPDRLYSYEQYF TGTGCCAGCAGCCCCGACAGGCTATACTCCTACGAGCAGTACTTC
15 TRBD1 TRBJ1-3 TRBV19 NA CASNMGQSSGNTIYF TGTGCCAGTAACATGGGACAGAGCTCTGGAAACACCATATATTTT
15 TRBD2 TRBJ2-5 TRBV4-1 NA CASSLLAGEQETQYF TGCGCCAGCAGCCTCCTAGCGGGAGAGCAAGAGACCCAGTACTTC
17 NA TRBJ2-2 TRBV5-4 NA CASSLDAVRTNTGELFF TGTGCCAGCAGCTTGGACGCGGTCCGAACGAACACCGGGGAGCTGTTTTTT
15 NA TRBJ1-5 TRBV4-3 NA CASSQDPRSNQPQHF TGCGCCAGCAGCCAAGATCCCCGGAGCAATCAGCCCCAGCATTTT
15 TRBD1 TRBJ1-2 TRBV5-5 NA CASSTRTGLDYGYTF TGTGCCAGCAGCACCCGGACAGGACTTGACTATGGCTACACCTTC
15 NA TRBJ1-1 TRBV2 NA CASSPLAGPNTEAFF TGTGCCAGCAGCCCTCTTGCGGGGCCGAACACTGAAGCTTTCTTT
15 TRBD1 TRBJ2-7 TRBV28 NA CASSSPGTGNYEQYF TGTGCCAGCAGTTCCCCCGGGACAGGGAACTACGAGCAGTACTTC
15 NA TRBJ1-3 TRBV18 NA CASSPIQASGNTIYF TGTGCCAGCTCACCAATACAGGCCTCTGGAAACACCATATATTTT
11 NA TRBJ1-6 TRBV6-5 NA CARQTNSPLHF TGTGCCAGACAGACAAATTCACCCCTCCACTTT
15 TRBD1 TRBJ2-2 TRBV29-1 few CSVEGGQGNTGELFF TGCAGCGTTGAAGGAGGACAGGGCAACACCGGGGAGCTGTTTTTT
15 TRBD2 TRBJ2-2 TRBV10-2 NA CASNPLAGDTGELFF TGCGCCAGCAACCCTCTAGCGGGGGACACCGGGGAGCTGTTTTTT
18 TRBD2 TRBJ2-3 TRBV7-9 once CASSLPSITSGRGDTQYF TGTGCCAGCAGCTTACCCTCCATTACTAGCGGGAGAGGAGATACGCAGTATTTT
15 NA TRBJ1-5 TRBV7-2 NA CASSLVDSLNQPQHF TGTGCCAGCAGCTTAGTGGACAGTTTAAATCAGCCCCAGCATTTT
15 NA TRBJ1-3 TRBV6-5 NA CASSYTASSGNTIYF TGTGCCAGCAGTTACACCGCTAGCTCTGGAAACACCATATATTTT
14 NA TRBJ2-1 TRBV4-1 NA CASSHFGAYNEQFF TGCGCCAGCAGCCACTTCGGGGCCTACAATGAGCAGTTCTTC
13 NA TRBJ2-5 TRBV27 once CASSLRVGTTQYF TGTGCCAGCAGTTTAAGGGTCGGGACAACCCAGTACTTC
15 TRBD2 TRBJ2-7 TRBV5-1 NA CASSLITSGNYEQYF TGCGCCAGCAGCTTGATCACTAGCGGGAATTACGAGCAGTACTTC
15 TRBD1 TRBJ2-7 TRBV7-2 NA CASSLQGGQGHEQYF TGTGCCAGCAGTCTACAGGGAGGACAGGGCCACGAGCAGTACTTC
17 TRBD2 TRBJ2-3 TRBV9 NA CASSVDSSGRQTDTQYF TGTGCCAGCAGCGTAGACTCGAGCGGGAGGCAGACAGATACGCAGTATTTT